The rows below give T cell receptor beta chains drawn from one sample of a study of T cells in localized non-small cell lung cancer. Profiling relied on immunoSEQ multiplex PCR, and the TCRdb table lists in-frame clones only, not all of them. The sample lists approximately 3,000 clones, about 29% occurring once. Sequenced material: normal lung tissue next to the tumor, taken before any cancer treatment. The source is a woman aged 35-70 years with stage I lung adenocarcinoma. CDR3s include the opening cysteine and the closing phenylalanine or tryptophan. The order of the fields is D gene, clone size, V gene, J gene, CDR3 protein, CDR3 DNA. D genes are given only for firm matches. The size entry is marked missing in some rows and otherwise reads once, few, many or a size class.

>TRBD1|few|TRBV23-1|TRBJ1-2
CASSLGQAGGYTF
TGCGCCAGCAGCTTGGGACAGGCCGGTGGCTACACCTTC
>TRBD2|medium-sized|TRBV11-3|TRBJ2-1
CASSLGQIAGGNNEQFF
TGTGCCAGCAGCTTAGGCCAAATAGCGGGAGGAAACAATGAGCAGTTCTTC
>TRBD2|NA|TRBV14|TRBJ2-2
CASSHLLAAGELFF
TGTGCCAGCAGCCACCTTCTAGCGGCCGGGGAGCTGTTTTTT
>NA|NA|TRBV6-8|TRBJ1-1
CASSVRSGGGEAFF
TGTGCCAGCAGTGTAAGGTCTGGGGGAGGTGAAGCTTTCTTT
>NA|NA|TRBV29-1|TRBJ2-5
CSVDKRQGYQETQYF
TGCAGCGTTGACAAACGGCAAGGGTACCAAGAGACCCAGTACTTC
>NA|few|TRBV11-3|TRBJ2-1
CASSPTQGMVEQFF
TGTGCCAGCAGCCCGACCCAGGGGATGGTGGAGCAGTTCTTC
>NA|NA|TRBV25-1|TRBJ2-7
CARPGWATKQYF
TGTGCCAGACCGGGATGGGCAACGAAGCAGTACTTC
>TRBD2|few|TRBV11-3|TRBJ2-1
CASNRGGGNNEQFF
TGTGCCAGCAATAGAGGCGGGGGGAACAATGAGCAGTTCTTC
>NA|few|TRBV11-3|TRBJ1-3
CASSLGGSSGNTIYF
TGTGCCAGCAGCTTAGGTGGCAGCTCTGGAAACACCATATATTTT
>TRBD1|NA|TRBV28|TRBJ1-2
CASSLSGGGLLSYGYTF
TGTGCCAGCAGTTTATCAGGGGGCGGTCTTCTGTCTTATGGCTACACCTTC
>NA|NA|TRBV10-2|TRBJ2-2
CASRNRPGAQSGTGELFF
TGCGCCAGCAGGAACAGACCGGGGGCGCAGTCGGGCACCGGGGAGCTGTTTTTT
>NA|NA|TRBV14|TRBJ2-7
CASSQGLAYEQYF
TGTGCCAGCAGCCAAGGACTTGCCTACGAGCAGTACTTC
>TRBD1|NA|TRBV4-1|TRBJ1-4
CASSQGGTGKGTNEKLFF
TGCGCCAGCAGCCAAGGAGGGACAGGGAAAGGGACTAATGAAAAACTGTTTTTT
>NA|NA|TRBV5-1|TRBJ1-4
CASSLVNREANEKLFF
TGCGCCAGCAGCTTGGTTAACAGGGAAGCGAATGAAAAACTGTTTTTT
>TRBD1|NA|TRBV11-3|TRBJ2-5
CASSTGQGSRETQYF
TGTGCCAGCAGCACGGGACAGGGCTCCAGGGAGACCCAGTACTTC
>NA|NA|TRBV19|TRBJ1-2
CASSFSYGYTF
TGTGCCAGCAGCTTTTCATATGGCTACACCTTC
>TRBD1|NA|TRBV29-1|TRBJ2-7
CSVEDRGRGYEQYF
TGCAGCGTTGAAGATAGGGGGCGCGGCTACGAGCAGTACTTC
>NA|once|TRBV7-1|TRBJ2-1
CASSSGVGAEQFF
TGTGCCAGCAGCTCGGGTGTAGGGGCTGAGCAGTTCTTC
>NA|few|TRBV6-8|TRBJ2-6
CASSAGRGLVGANVLTF
TGTGCCAGCAGTGCGGGACGAGGTTTAGTTGGGGCCAACGTCCTGACTTTC
>NA|NA|TRBV11-3|TRBJ2-5
CASSPKERERETQYF
TGTGCCAGCAGCCCTAAGGAACGGGAGAGAGAGACCCAGTACTTC
>TRBD2|medium-sized|TRBV19|TRBJ2-3
CASSIRLAGYSQDTQYF
TGTGCCAGTAGTATTCGACTAGCGGGATATAGTCAGGATACGCAGTATTTT
>NA|NA|TRBV19|TRBJ2-7
CASKLRAYPLGEQYF
TGTGCCAGTAAACTTCGGGCCTACCCCTTAGGCGAGCAGTACTTC
>NA|NA|TRBV18|TRBJ1-1
CASSSGINTEAFF
TGTGCCAGCTCGTCAGGGATAAACACTGAAGCTTTCTTT
>NA|medium-sized|TRBV29-1|TRBJ1-3
CSVWSDSGNTIYF
TGCAGCGTTTGGTCAGACTCTGGAAACACCATATATTTT
>TRBD1|NA|TRBV19|TRBJ1-5
CASSIGAGGSNQPQHF
TGTGCCAGTAGTATAGGGGCAGGGGGGAGCAATCAGCCCCAGCATTTT
>NA|once|TRBV12-5|TRBJ2-1
CASGLPGLRNEQFF
TGTGCTAGTGGTTTGCCGGGTCTACGCAATGAGCAGTTCTTC
>NA|NA|TRBV19|TRBJ2-2
CASSIKQSAASLGELFF
TGTGCCAGTAGTATCAAGCAATCGGCTGCTTCCCTCGGGGAGCTGTTTTTT
>TRBD2|few|TRBV11-3|TRBJ2-2
CASSRGASGPGELFF
TGTGCCAGCAGCCGGGGGGCTAGCGGGCCCGGGGAGCTGTTTTTT
>NA|NA|TRBV6-8|TRBJ1-2
CASSHRGWGAYGYTF
TGTGCCAGCAGCCACCGAGGGTGGGGGGCTTACGGCTACACCTTC
>TRBD2|NA|TRBV29-1|TRBJ2-3
CSVGVLAGVRTDTQYF
TGCAGCGTTGGGGTTCTTGCGGGAGTGAGGACAGATACGCAGTATTTT
>NA|few|TRBV6-8|TRBJ1-1
CASKTGFTEAFF
TGTGCCAGCAAAACAGGGTTCACTGAAGCTTTCTTT
>NA|few|TRBV5-1|TRBJ2-5
CASSPHLGVHRETQYF
TGCGCCAGCAGCCCCCATTTGGGGGTACATAGGGAGACCCAGTACTTC
>TRBD1|NA|TRBV11-3|TRBJ2-3
CASEIGQGVNTQYF
TGTGCCAGCGAAATCGGACAGGGGGTAAATACGCAGTATTTT
>TRBD1|medium-sized|TRBV11-3|TRBJ1-1
CASSEYRGLNTEAFF
TGTGCCAGCAGCGAGTACAGGGGCCTGAACACTGAAGCTTTCTTT
>TRBD2|NA|TRBV19|TRBJ2-5
CASRPGLADQETQYF
TGTGCCAGTAGGCCGGGACTAGCGGATCAAGAGACCCAGTACTTC
>TRBD1|NA|TRBV6-8|TRBJ1-2
CASIGQGGIYGYTF
TGTGCCAGCATTGGACAGGGTGGTATCTATGGCTACACCTTC
>TRBD1|once|TRBV19|TRBJ1-3
CATSTGSSGNTIYF
TGTGCCACTTCGACAGGGAGCTCTGGAAACACCATATATTTT
>TRBD2|few|TRBV11-3|TRBJ2-3
CASSTERGHTDTQYF
TGTGCCAGCTCAACCGAGCGGGGGCACACAGATACGCAGTATTTT
>TRBD1|NA|TRBV6-8|TRBJ2-1
CAIKSGGSYNEQFF
TGTGCCATCAAGTCAGGGGGCTCCTACAATGAGCAGTTCTTC
>NA|NA|TRBV9|TRBJ1-2
CASTLDHYGYTF
TGTGCCAGCACCCTGGACCACTATGGCTACACCTTC
>TRBD1|few|TRBV10-3|TRBJ1-3
CAITRKWSQTGVHSGNTIYF
TGTGCCATCACCCGGAAATGGAGCCAGACAGGGGTCCACTCTGGAAACACCATATATTTT
>NA|NA|TRBV5-1|TRBJ1-1
CASSLAGRGNTEAFF
TGCGCCAGCAGCTTGGCAGGGCGGGGTAACACTGAAGCTTTCTTT